The sequence of this T cell receptor beta chain was determined in a study of graft-versus-host responses after intestinal transplantation. Clones were sequenced by immunoSEQ multiplex PCR, and TCRdb holds only the in-frame ones, with some missing. The sample consists of more than 65,000 clones, roughly 90% of them appearing once. Of note for this clone: The target antigen is unknown.

Germline CDR1 is SQVTM and CDR2 is ANQGSEA. V shed 5 bases and J shed 4 bases, with 8 bases lying between them. There are 11 residues in the CDR3. The genes are TRBV29-1 and TRBJ1-2; D uncertain. This clonotype was obtained from a human donor who was the organ donor for an intestinal transplant. The sample consisted of unstimulated CD8+ T cells sorted from spleen or lymph node cells, taken before transplant. CDR3 DNA: TGCAGCGTTTTTCAGGTCTATGGCTACACCTTC. It yields the protein CSVFQVYGYTF.